The 14 T cell receptor beta chains reported below all come from one sample, sequenced in a study of cytotoxic CD8 clonotypes in ibrutinib-treated CLL (dated by TCRdb to the early 2020s). The library came from the immunoSEQ multiplex PCR assay. The clones in this table, taken by TCRdb from immuneACCESS, are in-frame only. Not every clone is retained; where verified, under half of the shortfall comes from an unresolved V gene, and the cause of the rest is unknown. Recorded for this sample are roughly 180,000 clones; 55% to 85% of them occurred a single time. Roughly 13% of the sample rests with the top ten. The time point label of this sample denotes: approximately 25 months on ibrutinib. The sequenced sample was PBMCs, obtained after 24 months of ibrutinib treatment. The receptors originated from a human donor with chronic lymphocytic leukemia.

As for this clone: An end of the junction differs from the germline gene, which may be a read error. The chain employs TRBV28 and TRBJ2-7; 10 positions agree with TRBD2. The CDR3 consists of 13 residues. Germline V gene lookup returns CDR1 MDHEN and CDR2 SYDVKM. CDR3 sequence: CASRLAGAIPPNF. CDR3 sequence (DNA): TGTGCCAGCAGGCTAGCGGGAGCCATCCCCCCGAACTTC.

The genes are TRBV29-1 and TRBJ2-7; D is possibly TRBD1 (6 bases). Germline V lookup: CDR1 SQVTM, CDR2 ANQGSEA. V was pared by 2 bases and J by 2 bases, with 16 bases between. The CDR3 extends over 15 amino acids. CDR3 sequence reads: CSVEFAQGPPYEQYF. The CDR3, as DNA: TGCAGCGTTGAATTTGCTCAGGGGCCCCCCTACGAGCAGTACTTC.

The V gene is TRBV7-9, the J gene TRBJ2-5; 12 bases align to TRBD2. The length of the CDR3 is 17 residues. With V trimmed by 0 bases and J by 4 bases, 6 bases remained unmatched. Germline V gives CDR1 SEHNR, CDR2 FQNEAQ (reference sequence). This CDR3 reads CASSLASSGRASETQYF. CDR3 DNA: TGTGCCAGCAGCTTAGCGTCTAGCGGGAGGGCCTCAGAGACCCAGTACTTC.

There are a few counts of this clone. The chain employs TRBV28 and TRBJ1-4, with D unresolved. With 4 bases removed from V and 8 bases from J, the gap between germline ends came to 8 bases. Per germline, CDR1 MDHEN and CDR2 SYDVKM. The CDR3 spans 12 residues. CDR3 residues: CASSSYTEKLFF. The DNA of the CDR3 is TGTGCCAGCAGTTCTTACACCGAAAAACTGTTTTTT.

The rearrangement uses TRBV11-3 and TRBJ2-2, with TRBD2 matching over 12 bases. V lost 4 bases, J lost 3 bases, and 3 bases stayed unmatched. CDR3 length: 16 amino acids. In germline, CDR1 is SGHNT, CDR2 YENEEA. CDR3 amino acids: CASSSGLAGYTGELFF. The CDR3 DNA follows: TGTGCCAGCAGCTCCGGACTAGCGGGATACACCGGGGAGCTGTTTTTT.

The genes are TRBV10-3 and TRBJ1-1; tentatively, D is TRBD1 (5 bases). Trimming stripped 6 bases from V and 2 bases from J, with 10 bases between. In germline, CDR1 is ENHRY, CDR2 SYGVKD. This CDR3 is 13 amino acids long. The CDR3 here is CAIRGQVNTEAFF. Written as DNA, the CDR3 is TGTGCCATCAGGGGGCAGGTCAACACTGAAGCTTTCTTT.

The rearrangement joins TRBV5-6 to TRBJ2-7, with 8 bases matching TRBD1. With V trimmed by 0 bases and J by 0 bases, 2 bases remained unmatched. This CDR3 has 15 amino acids. In germline, CDR1 is SGHDT, CDR2 YYEEEE. CDR3 coding DNA: TGTGCCAGCAGCTTGGTGGACAGGGACTCCTACGAGCAGTACTTC. Residues: CASSLVDRDSYEQYF.

J is TRBJ2-5 and V is TRBV7-2; weak D call: TRBD2 (6 bases). The V gene lost 5 bases and the J gene lost 5 bases, with 15 bases spanning the gap. CDR3 size: 14 residues. Germline lookup yields CDR1 SGHTA and CDR2 FQGNSA. The CDR3, as DNA: TGTGCCAGCAGCCGTGTACGGGGGTACGAGACCCAGTACTTC. Residues: CASSRVRGYETQYF.

The chain links TRBV28 to TRBJ2-6, with 7 nucleotides matching TRBD1. The CDR3 covers 21 residues. Trimming took 2 bases from V and 2 from J; bases not matched to a gene: 18. Germline V lookup: CDR1 MDHEN, CDR2 SYDVKM. DNA of the CDR3: TGTGCCAGCAGTTTACAATGGGACAGACTTCCCCCGCTACCTGGGGCCAACGTCCTGACTTTC. This codes for CASSLQWDRLPPLPGANVLTF.

The CDR3 bases are TGTGCCAGCAGTTACTCAGGGGCAGGAGAGTACGAGCAGTACTTC. Residues: CASSYSGAGEYEQYF. V gene TRBV6-5 combines with J gene TRBJ2-7, with TRBD1 as a possible D gene (5 bases). Germline V gene lookup returns CDR1 MNHEY and CDR2 SVGAGI. Between the trimmed V and J ends, which lost 0 bases and 4 bases, there was a span of 13 bases. The CDR3 is 15 amino acids.

The genes are TRBV19 and TRBJ2-4; the D gene could be TRBD1 or TRBD2 (5 bases each). The ends were cut back, 4 bases at V and 9 bases at J, with 16 bases in the middle. Germline V CDR1 and CDR2: LNHDA, SQIVND (reference sequence). The CDR3 extends over 14 amino acids. The CDR3 region has the DNA TGTGCCAGTAGTAGCTATTGGCTTGGGGGCATTCAGTACTTC. This codes for CASSSYWLGGIQYF.

The chain employs TRBV7-9 and TRBJ2-1; D is tentatively TRBD1 or TRBD2 (6 bases each). This CDR3 has 18 amino acids. V lost 4 bases to trimming and J lost 0 bases, with 19 bases between them. Germline lookup yields CDR1 SEHNR and CDR2 FQNEAQ (reference sequence). CDR3 residues: CASSSQGLAGSSYNEQFF. CDR3 in DNA: TGTGCCAGCAGCTCCCAGGGGTTGGCGGGGAGCTCCTACAATGAGCAGTTCTTC.

The V gene is TRBV18, the J gene TRBJ1-2; D is uncertain. This CDR3 region has 12 residues. Trimming removed 3 bases at V and 6 bases at J, with 8 bases between. Germline V gives CDR1 KGHSH, CDR2 LQKENI. For the CDR3, the DNA is TGTGCCAGCTCACCGTTGGGCCATGGCTACACCTTC. Amino acid sequence: CASSPLGHGYTF.

The genes are TRBV6-5 and TRBJ2-1; tentative D call: TRBD1 (5 bases). The V end lost 2 bases, the J end lost 9 bases, and 11 bases lay between the germline ends. Germline values: CDR1 MNHEY, CDR2 SVGAGI. This CDR3 region has 13 residues. This chain's CDR3 is CASSYIGAGEQFF. CDR3 bases: TGTGCCAGCAGTTACATAGGGGCTGGTGAGCAGTTCTTC.